Here is one T cell receptor (beta chain) with its context. This sample stems from a study of patients and donors after allogeneic stem cell transplantation. TCRdb ran MiXCR on the RT-PCR reads and lists one entry per CDR3 protein. The sample has roughly 140,000 distinct CDR3 sequences, about a third seen once. The clonotype was recovered from a human donor who was either an allogeneic HSCT recipient or a stem cell or donor lymphocyte infusion donor (not recorded which). It is not recorded whose cells these are; they may come from a transplant donor. The specimen sequenced was blood, either unsorted or a sorted T cell fraction (not recorded which).

The CDR3, as DNA: TGTGCCAGCAGTTCCTTCGGGACATTGAACACCGGGGAGCTGTTTTTT. Encoded protein: CASSSFGTLNTGELFF. The chain combines TRBV12-3 or TRBV12-4 with TRBJ2-2, with D perhaps matching TRBD1 (6 bases). The CDR3 sequence is 16 residues long. V was cut by 4 bases and J by 1 base, with 13 bases left in between.